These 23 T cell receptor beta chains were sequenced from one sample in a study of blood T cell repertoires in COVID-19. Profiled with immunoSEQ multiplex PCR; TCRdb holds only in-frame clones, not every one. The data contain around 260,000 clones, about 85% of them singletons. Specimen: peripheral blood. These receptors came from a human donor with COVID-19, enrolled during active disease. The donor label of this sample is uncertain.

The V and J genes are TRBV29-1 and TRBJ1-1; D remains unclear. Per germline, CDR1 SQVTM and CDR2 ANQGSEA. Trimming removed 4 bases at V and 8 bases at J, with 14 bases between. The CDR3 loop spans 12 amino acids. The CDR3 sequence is CSVAGPSSEAFF. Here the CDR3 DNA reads TGCAGCGTTGCTGGGCCCTCCTCGGAAGCTTTCTTT.

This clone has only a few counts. This CDR3 reads CATLGTAGYEQYF. Here the CDR3 DNA reads TGCGCCACCCTGGGGACAGCTGGCTACGAGCAGTACTTC. The rearrangement links TRBV10-2 to TRBJ2-7; the match to TRBD1 covers 7 bases. With V trimmed by 10 bases and J by 3 bases, 9 bases remained unmatched. The CDR3 extends over 13 amino acids. Looked up from germline, CDR1 is WSHSY and CDR2 is SAAADI.

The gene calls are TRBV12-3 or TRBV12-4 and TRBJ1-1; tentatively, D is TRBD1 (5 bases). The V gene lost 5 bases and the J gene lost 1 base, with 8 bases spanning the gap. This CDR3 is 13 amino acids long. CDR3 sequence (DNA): TGTGCCAGCAGTCGACAGAAGAACACTGAAGCTTTCTTT. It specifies CASSRQKNTEAFF.

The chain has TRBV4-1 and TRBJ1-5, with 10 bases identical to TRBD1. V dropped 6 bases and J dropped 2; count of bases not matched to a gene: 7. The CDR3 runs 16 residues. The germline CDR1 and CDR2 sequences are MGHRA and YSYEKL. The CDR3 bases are TGCGCCAGCAGAGGGACAGGGGAAGGGGGCAATCAGCCCCAGCATTTT. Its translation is CASRGTGEGGNQPQHF.

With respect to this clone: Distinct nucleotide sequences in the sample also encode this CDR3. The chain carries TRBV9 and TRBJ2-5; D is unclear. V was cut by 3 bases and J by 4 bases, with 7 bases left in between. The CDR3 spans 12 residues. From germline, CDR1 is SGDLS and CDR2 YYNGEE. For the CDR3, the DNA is TGTGCCAGCAGCGAGCCCGGAGAGACCCAGTACTTC. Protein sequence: CASSEPGETQYF.

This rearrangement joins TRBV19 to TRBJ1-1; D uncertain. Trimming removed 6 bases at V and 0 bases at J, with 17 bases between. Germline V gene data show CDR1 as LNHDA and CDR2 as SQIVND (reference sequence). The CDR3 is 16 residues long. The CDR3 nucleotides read TGTGCCAGTAGCCCTGGGGTGACGGGATTGAACACTGAAGCTTTCTTT. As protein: CASSPGVTGLNTEAFF.

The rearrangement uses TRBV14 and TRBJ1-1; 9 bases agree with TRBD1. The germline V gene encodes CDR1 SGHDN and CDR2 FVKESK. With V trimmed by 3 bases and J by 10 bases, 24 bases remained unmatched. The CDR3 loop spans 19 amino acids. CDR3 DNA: TGTGCCAGCAGCCAGTCGGGACAGGGCTTTCCAGCCGGGTCGATCCTAGCTTTCTTT. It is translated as CASSQSGQGFPAGSILAFF. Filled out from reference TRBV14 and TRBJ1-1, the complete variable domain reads EAGVTQFPSHSVIEKGQTVTLRCDPISGHDNLYWYRRVMGKEIKFLLHFVKESKQDESGMPNNRFLAERTGGTYSTLKVQPAELEDSGVYFCASSQSGQGFPAGSILAFFGQGTRLTVV.

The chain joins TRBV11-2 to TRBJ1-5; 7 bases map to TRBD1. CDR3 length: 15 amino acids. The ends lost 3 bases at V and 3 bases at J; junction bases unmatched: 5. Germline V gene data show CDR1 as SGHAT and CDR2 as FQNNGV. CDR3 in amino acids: CASSFGTADNQPQHF. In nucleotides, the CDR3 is TGTGCCAGCAGCTTCGGGACAGCTGACAATCAGCCCCAGCATTTT.

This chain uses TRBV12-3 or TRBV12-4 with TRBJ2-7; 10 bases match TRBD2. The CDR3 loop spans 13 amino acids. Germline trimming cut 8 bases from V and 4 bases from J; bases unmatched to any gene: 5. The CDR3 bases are TGTGCCAGCCGGACTAGCGGAATTTACGAGCAGTACTTC. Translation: CASRTSGIYEQYF.

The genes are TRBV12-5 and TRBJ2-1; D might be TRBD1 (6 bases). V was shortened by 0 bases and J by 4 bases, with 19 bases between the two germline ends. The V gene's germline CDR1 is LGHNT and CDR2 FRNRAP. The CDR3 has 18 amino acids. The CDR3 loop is CASGLVGFSRGLYNEQFF. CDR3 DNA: TGTGCTAGTGGTTTGGTAGGTTTCTCCAGGGGTTTGTACAATGAGCAGTTCTTC.

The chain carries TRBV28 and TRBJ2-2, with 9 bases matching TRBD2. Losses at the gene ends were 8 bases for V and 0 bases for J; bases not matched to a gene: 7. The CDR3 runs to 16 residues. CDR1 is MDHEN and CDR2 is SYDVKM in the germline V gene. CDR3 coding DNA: TGTGCCAGCTTTATAGCGGGAGCACCGAACACCGGGGAGCTGTTTTTT. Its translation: CASFIAGAPNTGELFF.

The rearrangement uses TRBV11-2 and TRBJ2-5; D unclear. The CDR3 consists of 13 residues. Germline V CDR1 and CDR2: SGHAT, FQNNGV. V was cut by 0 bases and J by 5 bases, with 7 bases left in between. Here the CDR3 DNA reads TGTGCCAGCAGCTTAGAGCGTATGGAGACCCAGTACTTC. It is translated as CASSLERMETQYF.

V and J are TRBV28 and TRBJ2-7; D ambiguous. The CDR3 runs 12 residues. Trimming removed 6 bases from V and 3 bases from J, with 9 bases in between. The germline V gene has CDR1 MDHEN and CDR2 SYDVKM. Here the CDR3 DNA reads TGTGCCAGCAGCCAGACTGTCTACGAGCAGTACTTC. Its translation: CASSQTVYEQYF.

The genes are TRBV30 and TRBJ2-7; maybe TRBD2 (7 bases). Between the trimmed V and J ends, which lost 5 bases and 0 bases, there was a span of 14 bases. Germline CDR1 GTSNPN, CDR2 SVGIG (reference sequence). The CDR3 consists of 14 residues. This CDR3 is CAWALGGASYEQYF. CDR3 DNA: TGTGCCTGGGCCCTAGGGGGGGCCTCCTACGAGCAGTACTTC.

DNA for the CDR3: TGTGCCAGCAGCCAAGATAGGGGACAGGGATTATATGGCTACACCTTC. It translates to CASSQDRGQGLYGYTF. The V gene is TRBV3-1 (or the pseudogene TRBV3-2), the J gene TRBJ1-2; 9 bases are shared with TRBD1. The CDR3 covers 16 residues. The V and J ends lost 0 bases and 5 bases, in that order; junction bases with no gene match: 7. The V gene's germline CDR1 is LGHDT and CDR2 YNNKEL (reference sequence).

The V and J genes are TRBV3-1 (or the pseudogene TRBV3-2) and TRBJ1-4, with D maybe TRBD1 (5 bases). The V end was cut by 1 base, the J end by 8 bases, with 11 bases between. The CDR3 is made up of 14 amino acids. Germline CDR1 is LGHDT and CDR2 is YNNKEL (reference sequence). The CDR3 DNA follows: TGTGCCAGCAGCCAAGTAGGGGTTCCCGAAAAACTGTTTTTT. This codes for CASSQVGVPEKLFF.

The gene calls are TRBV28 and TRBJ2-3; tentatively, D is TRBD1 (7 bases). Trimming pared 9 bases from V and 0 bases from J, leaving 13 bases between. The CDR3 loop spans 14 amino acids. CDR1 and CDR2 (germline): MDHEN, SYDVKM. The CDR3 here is CASSGGPSTDTQYF. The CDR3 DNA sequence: TGTGCCAGTTCAGGGGGGCCTAGCACAGATACGCAGTATTTT.

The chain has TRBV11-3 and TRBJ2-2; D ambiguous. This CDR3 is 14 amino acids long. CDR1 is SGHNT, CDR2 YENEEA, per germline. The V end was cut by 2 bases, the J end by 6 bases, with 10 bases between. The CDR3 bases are TGTGCCAGCAGCTTAAGGTCGGCGGCCGGGGAGCTGTTTTTT. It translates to CASSLRSAAGELFF.

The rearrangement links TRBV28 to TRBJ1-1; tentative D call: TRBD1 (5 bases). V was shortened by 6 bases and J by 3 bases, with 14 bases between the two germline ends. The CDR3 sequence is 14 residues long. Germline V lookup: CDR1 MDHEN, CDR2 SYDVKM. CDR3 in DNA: TGTGCCAGCAGCGGGGGAGTTTCTTACACTGAAGCTTTCTTT. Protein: CASSGGVSYTEAFF. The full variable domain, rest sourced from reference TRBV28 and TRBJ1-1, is DVKVTQSSRYLVKRTGEKVFLECVQDMDHENMFWYRQDPGLGLRLIYFSYDVKMKEKGDIPEGYSVSREKKERFSLILESASTNQTSMYLCASSGGVSYTEAFFGQGTRLTVV.

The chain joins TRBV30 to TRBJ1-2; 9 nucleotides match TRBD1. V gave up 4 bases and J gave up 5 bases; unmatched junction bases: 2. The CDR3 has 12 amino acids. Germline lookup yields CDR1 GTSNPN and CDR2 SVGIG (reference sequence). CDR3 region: CAWMTGGYGYTF. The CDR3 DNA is TGTGCCTGGATGACAGGGGGTTATGGCTACACCTTC.

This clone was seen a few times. This CDR3 is CASSGWTSGRASYNEQFF. The CDR3 DNA follows: TGCGCCAGCAGCGGTTGGACTAGCGGGAGGGCATCCTACAATGAGCAGTTCTTC. The chain couples TRBV4-1 to TRBJ2-1, with TRBD2 matching over 15 bases. Germline V lookup: CDR1 MGHRA, CDR2 YSYEKL. J gave up 1 base and V 5 bases, and 6 bases lay outside the gene matches. The CDR3 totals 18 residues.

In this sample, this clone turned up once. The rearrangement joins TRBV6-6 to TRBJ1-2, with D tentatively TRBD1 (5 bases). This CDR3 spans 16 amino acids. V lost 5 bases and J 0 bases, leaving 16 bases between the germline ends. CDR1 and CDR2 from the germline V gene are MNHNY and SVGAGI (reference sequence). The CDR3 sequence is CASSRHQVTANYGYTF. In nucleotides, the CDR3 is TGTGCCAGCAGTCGACATCAGGTGACAGCTAACTATGGCTACACCTTC.

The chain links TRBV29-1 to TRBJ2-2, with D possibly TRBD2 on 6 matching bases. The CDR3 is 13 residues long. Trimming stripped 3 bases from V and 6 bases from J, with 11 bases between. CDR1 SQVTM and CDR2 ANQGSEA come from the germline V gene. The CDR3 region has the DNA TGCAGCGTTGATGCGGTAGCGGCCGGGGAGCTGTTTTTT. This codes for CSVDAVAAGELFF.